This T cell receptor (beta chain) was obtained from a study of cytomegalovirus exposure and HLA in healthy donors. The study's findings and limits: Indistinguishable V segments such as TRBV6-2 and TRBV6-3 were excluded. HLA allele associations emerged for fewer than 20,000 TCR beta sequences in a later analysis, at 0.05 false discovery rate.

Germline-derived CDR1 and CDR2 are SGHRS and YFSETQ. The CDR3 is made up of 14 amino acids. The trim removed 3 bases at V and 3 bases at J, leaving 2 bases unmatched. Of note for this clone: As yet, its antigen is unknown.

Healthy people donating bone marrow made up the donors. Donors showed nominal health when sampled, although they likely had unrecorded immune exposures. With 60 Vbeta and 13 Jbeta primers, the PCR was carried out. The table came from immunoSEQ multiplex PCR; TCRdb's copy has only in-frame clones and leaves some out. The sample table sets out some 70,000 clones. Sequenced: PBMCs. The chain is built from TRBV5-1 and TRBJ2-3, with 9 positions matching TRBD1. This receptor was identified in a boy between 10 and 17 years old in good health and CMV-seronegative. The CDR3 DNA sequence: TGCGCCAGCAGCTCCGGGACAGGGACAGATACGCAGTATTTT. This gives the protein CASSSGTGTDTQYF.